The 14 T cell receptor beta chains presented below share a single source sample, sequenced in a study of T cell changes during pregnancy in multiple sclerosis. The method was immunoSEQ multiplex PCR; TCRdb's version includes in-frame clones alone and lacks a portion of them. The table includes under 50,000 clones, approximately 90% detected once. Sequenced here: CD8+ T cells from peripheral blood mononuclear cells, sampled in the second trimester of pregnancy. The receptors stem from a female donor with multiple sclerosis, enrolled in a pregnancy study.

The rearrangement links TRBV14 to TRBJ2-4; D is perhaps TRBD2 (6 bases). The CDR3 length is 15 residues. Trimming shortened V by 2 bases and J by 2 bases, and 10 bases separated the two germline ends. CDR1 is SGHDN, CDR2 FVKESK, per germline. The CDR3 DNA sequence: TGTGCCAGCAGCCAAACTGGGGGGACCAAAAACATTCAGTACTTC. Residues: CASSQTGGTKNIQYF.

This clone has a handful of counts. The chain is built from TRBV7-6 and TRBJ2-7; 11 bases line up with TRBD2. Looked up from germline, CDR1 is SGHVS and CDR2 is FNYEAQ. The V and J ends lost 4 bases and 1 base, in that order; junction bases with no gene match: 6. CDR3 length equals 16 residues. The DNA for the CDR3 is TGTGCCAGCAGCTCGCAACTAGCGGGGGAATCCTACGAGCAGTACTTC. It translates to CASSSQLAGESYEQYF. Drawing the rest from reference TRBV7-6 and TRBJ2-7, the complete variable domain is GAGVSQSPRYKVTKRGQDVALRCDPISGHVSLYWYRQALGQGPEFLTYFNYEAQQDKSGLPNDRFSAERPEGSISTLTIQRTEQRDSAMYRCASSSQLAGESYEQYFGPGTRLTVT.

The V and J genes are TRBV2 and TRBJ2-3; D may be TRBD2 (5 bases). CDR3 length equals 15 residues. Trimming took 3 bases from V and 2 from J, leaving 12 bases between them. CDR1 and CDR2 (germline): SNHLY, FYNNEI. The DNA for the CDR3 is TGTGCCAGCAGTGAGGCCCGGACTTTCACAGATACGCAGTATTTT. Its protein product is CASSEARTFTDTQYF.

The chain is built from TRBV7-6 and TRBJ2-2; D unresolved. CDR3 length: 14 residues. The ends were cut back, 5 bases at V and 6 bases at J, with 13 bases in the middle. The germline gives CDR1 SGHVS, CDR2 FNYEAQ. CDR3 DNA sequence: TGTGCCAGCAGCCCCCCAACGGCGGCCGGGGAGCTGTTTTTT. Its protein product is CASSPPTAAGELFF.

This clone was seen just once. The chain recombines TRBV7-8 with TRBJ2-5, with D possibly being TRBD2 (5 bases). The CDR3 covers 15 residues. Germline CDR1 SGHVS, CDR2 FQNEAQ. The V and J ends lost 2 bases and 9 bases respectively, with 19 bases between them. The CDR3 loop reads CASSLFPIAFEAQYF. The CDR3 bases are TGTGCCAGCAGCTTATTTCCAATAGCGTTTGAGGCCCAGTACTTC.

This clone has a single count. The chain is built from TRBV4-2 and TRBJ2-3, with 12 bases fitting TRBD2. V lost 4 bases and J lost 8; bases outside the gene matches: 10. The CDR3 runs 16 residues. Per the germline V gene, CDR1 is LGHNA and CDR2 is YNFKEQ. The CDR3 nucleotides read TGTGCCAGCAGCCTCGAGCGGACTAGCGGGGTTGGTACGCAGTATTTT. It translates to CASSLERTSGVGTQYF.

The gene calls are TRBV9 and TRBJ2-2; TRBD2 matches 8 bases. CDR1 is SGDLS and CDR2 is YYNGEE in the germline V gene. The CDR3 sequence is 14 residues long. With V trimmed by 0 bases and J by 6 bases, 1 base remained unmatched. This CDR3 is CASSVAGGPGELFF. CDR3 in DNA: TGTGCCAGCAGCGTAGCGGGGGGGCCCGGGGAGCTGTTTTTT.

This chain joins TRBV4-3 and TRBJ2-7; D gene uncertain. Germline V gives CDR1 LGHNA, CDR2 YSLEER. Trimming removed 0 bases from V and 1 base from J, with 16 bases in between. The CDR3 spans 17 residues. The CDR3 here is CASSQEYRQGWSYEQYF. The CDR3 region has the DNA TGCGCCAGCAGCCAAGAGTATCGACAAGGCTGGTCCTACGAGCAGTACTTC.

This sequence joins TRBV7-9 and TRBJ2-7, with D tentatively TRBD2 (5 bases). The CDR3 has 14 amino acids. The germline V and J ends were trimmed by 2 bases and 2 bases, with 10 bases remaining between them. Germline V gives CDR1 SEHNR, CDR2 FQNEAQ (reference sequence). The CDR3 loop reads CASSLSGPAYEQYF. Here the CDR3 DNA reads TGTGCCAGCAGCTTAAGCGGACCGGCCTACGAGCAGTACTTC.

This chain connects TRBV2 to TRBJ2-7, with TRBD1 identical over 7 bases. V lost 5 bases and J lost 2; bases outside the gene matches: 9. Germline CDR1 reads SNHLY; CDR2 reads FYNNEI. The CDR3 sequence is 15 residues long. The CDR3 region has the DNA TGTGCCAGCAGTTCGCCCAGGGACAGTACCTACGAGCAGTACTTC. Protein sequence: CASSSPRDSTYEQYF.

The chain is built from TRBV7-9 and TRBJ2-7, with D tentatively TRBD1 (6 bases). Trimming took 7 bases from V and 5 from J, leaving 18 bases between them. CDR1 is SEHNR, CDR2 FQNEAQ, per germline (reference sequence). The CDR3 contains 14 residues. The CDR3 reads CASIAEQGVDEQYF. CDR3 DNA: TGTGCCAGCATCGCCGAACAGGGAGTCGACGAGCAGTACTTC.

The chain is built from TRBV21-1 and TRBJ2-7; the table's D call of TRBD1 was not tested on the DNA. TRBV21-1 is deemed a pseudogene. The CDR3 has 18 residues. CDR3 in DNA: TGTGCCAGCAGCAAAGCCCCCTATTCGACAGGAGTAATCTACGAGCAGTACTTC. Translated: CASSKAPYSTGVIYEQYF.

The rearrangement uses TRBV7-2 and TRBJ1-1; unclear D gene. The CDR3 contains 14 residues. Trimming removed 1 base from V and 5 bases from J, with 11 bases in between. The V gene's germline CDR1 is SGHTA and CDR2 FQGNSA. The CDR3 region is CASSLGWGGTEAFF. The CDR3 nucleotides are TGTGCCAGCAGCTTAGGTTGGGGAGGGACTGAAGCTTTCTTT. Combining the CDR3 with reference TRBV7-2 and TRBJ1-1 gives the whole variable domain GAGVSQSPSNKVTEKGKDVELRCDPISGHTALYWYRQSLGQGLEFLIYFQGNSAPDKSGLPSDRFSAERTGGSVSTLTIQRTQQEDSAVYLCASSLGWGGTEAFFGQGTRLTVV.

The chain uses TRBV4-3 and TRBJ1-1, with TRBD1 identical over 9 bases. This CDR3 has 15 residues. Germline V CDR1 and CDR2: LGHNA, YSLEER. V gave up 3 bases and J gave up 5 bases; unmatched junction bases: 7. Here the CDR3 reads CASSHLGQGATEAFF. CDR3 DNA: TGCGCCAGCAGCCACCTGGGACAGGGCGCGACTGAAGCTTTCTTT.